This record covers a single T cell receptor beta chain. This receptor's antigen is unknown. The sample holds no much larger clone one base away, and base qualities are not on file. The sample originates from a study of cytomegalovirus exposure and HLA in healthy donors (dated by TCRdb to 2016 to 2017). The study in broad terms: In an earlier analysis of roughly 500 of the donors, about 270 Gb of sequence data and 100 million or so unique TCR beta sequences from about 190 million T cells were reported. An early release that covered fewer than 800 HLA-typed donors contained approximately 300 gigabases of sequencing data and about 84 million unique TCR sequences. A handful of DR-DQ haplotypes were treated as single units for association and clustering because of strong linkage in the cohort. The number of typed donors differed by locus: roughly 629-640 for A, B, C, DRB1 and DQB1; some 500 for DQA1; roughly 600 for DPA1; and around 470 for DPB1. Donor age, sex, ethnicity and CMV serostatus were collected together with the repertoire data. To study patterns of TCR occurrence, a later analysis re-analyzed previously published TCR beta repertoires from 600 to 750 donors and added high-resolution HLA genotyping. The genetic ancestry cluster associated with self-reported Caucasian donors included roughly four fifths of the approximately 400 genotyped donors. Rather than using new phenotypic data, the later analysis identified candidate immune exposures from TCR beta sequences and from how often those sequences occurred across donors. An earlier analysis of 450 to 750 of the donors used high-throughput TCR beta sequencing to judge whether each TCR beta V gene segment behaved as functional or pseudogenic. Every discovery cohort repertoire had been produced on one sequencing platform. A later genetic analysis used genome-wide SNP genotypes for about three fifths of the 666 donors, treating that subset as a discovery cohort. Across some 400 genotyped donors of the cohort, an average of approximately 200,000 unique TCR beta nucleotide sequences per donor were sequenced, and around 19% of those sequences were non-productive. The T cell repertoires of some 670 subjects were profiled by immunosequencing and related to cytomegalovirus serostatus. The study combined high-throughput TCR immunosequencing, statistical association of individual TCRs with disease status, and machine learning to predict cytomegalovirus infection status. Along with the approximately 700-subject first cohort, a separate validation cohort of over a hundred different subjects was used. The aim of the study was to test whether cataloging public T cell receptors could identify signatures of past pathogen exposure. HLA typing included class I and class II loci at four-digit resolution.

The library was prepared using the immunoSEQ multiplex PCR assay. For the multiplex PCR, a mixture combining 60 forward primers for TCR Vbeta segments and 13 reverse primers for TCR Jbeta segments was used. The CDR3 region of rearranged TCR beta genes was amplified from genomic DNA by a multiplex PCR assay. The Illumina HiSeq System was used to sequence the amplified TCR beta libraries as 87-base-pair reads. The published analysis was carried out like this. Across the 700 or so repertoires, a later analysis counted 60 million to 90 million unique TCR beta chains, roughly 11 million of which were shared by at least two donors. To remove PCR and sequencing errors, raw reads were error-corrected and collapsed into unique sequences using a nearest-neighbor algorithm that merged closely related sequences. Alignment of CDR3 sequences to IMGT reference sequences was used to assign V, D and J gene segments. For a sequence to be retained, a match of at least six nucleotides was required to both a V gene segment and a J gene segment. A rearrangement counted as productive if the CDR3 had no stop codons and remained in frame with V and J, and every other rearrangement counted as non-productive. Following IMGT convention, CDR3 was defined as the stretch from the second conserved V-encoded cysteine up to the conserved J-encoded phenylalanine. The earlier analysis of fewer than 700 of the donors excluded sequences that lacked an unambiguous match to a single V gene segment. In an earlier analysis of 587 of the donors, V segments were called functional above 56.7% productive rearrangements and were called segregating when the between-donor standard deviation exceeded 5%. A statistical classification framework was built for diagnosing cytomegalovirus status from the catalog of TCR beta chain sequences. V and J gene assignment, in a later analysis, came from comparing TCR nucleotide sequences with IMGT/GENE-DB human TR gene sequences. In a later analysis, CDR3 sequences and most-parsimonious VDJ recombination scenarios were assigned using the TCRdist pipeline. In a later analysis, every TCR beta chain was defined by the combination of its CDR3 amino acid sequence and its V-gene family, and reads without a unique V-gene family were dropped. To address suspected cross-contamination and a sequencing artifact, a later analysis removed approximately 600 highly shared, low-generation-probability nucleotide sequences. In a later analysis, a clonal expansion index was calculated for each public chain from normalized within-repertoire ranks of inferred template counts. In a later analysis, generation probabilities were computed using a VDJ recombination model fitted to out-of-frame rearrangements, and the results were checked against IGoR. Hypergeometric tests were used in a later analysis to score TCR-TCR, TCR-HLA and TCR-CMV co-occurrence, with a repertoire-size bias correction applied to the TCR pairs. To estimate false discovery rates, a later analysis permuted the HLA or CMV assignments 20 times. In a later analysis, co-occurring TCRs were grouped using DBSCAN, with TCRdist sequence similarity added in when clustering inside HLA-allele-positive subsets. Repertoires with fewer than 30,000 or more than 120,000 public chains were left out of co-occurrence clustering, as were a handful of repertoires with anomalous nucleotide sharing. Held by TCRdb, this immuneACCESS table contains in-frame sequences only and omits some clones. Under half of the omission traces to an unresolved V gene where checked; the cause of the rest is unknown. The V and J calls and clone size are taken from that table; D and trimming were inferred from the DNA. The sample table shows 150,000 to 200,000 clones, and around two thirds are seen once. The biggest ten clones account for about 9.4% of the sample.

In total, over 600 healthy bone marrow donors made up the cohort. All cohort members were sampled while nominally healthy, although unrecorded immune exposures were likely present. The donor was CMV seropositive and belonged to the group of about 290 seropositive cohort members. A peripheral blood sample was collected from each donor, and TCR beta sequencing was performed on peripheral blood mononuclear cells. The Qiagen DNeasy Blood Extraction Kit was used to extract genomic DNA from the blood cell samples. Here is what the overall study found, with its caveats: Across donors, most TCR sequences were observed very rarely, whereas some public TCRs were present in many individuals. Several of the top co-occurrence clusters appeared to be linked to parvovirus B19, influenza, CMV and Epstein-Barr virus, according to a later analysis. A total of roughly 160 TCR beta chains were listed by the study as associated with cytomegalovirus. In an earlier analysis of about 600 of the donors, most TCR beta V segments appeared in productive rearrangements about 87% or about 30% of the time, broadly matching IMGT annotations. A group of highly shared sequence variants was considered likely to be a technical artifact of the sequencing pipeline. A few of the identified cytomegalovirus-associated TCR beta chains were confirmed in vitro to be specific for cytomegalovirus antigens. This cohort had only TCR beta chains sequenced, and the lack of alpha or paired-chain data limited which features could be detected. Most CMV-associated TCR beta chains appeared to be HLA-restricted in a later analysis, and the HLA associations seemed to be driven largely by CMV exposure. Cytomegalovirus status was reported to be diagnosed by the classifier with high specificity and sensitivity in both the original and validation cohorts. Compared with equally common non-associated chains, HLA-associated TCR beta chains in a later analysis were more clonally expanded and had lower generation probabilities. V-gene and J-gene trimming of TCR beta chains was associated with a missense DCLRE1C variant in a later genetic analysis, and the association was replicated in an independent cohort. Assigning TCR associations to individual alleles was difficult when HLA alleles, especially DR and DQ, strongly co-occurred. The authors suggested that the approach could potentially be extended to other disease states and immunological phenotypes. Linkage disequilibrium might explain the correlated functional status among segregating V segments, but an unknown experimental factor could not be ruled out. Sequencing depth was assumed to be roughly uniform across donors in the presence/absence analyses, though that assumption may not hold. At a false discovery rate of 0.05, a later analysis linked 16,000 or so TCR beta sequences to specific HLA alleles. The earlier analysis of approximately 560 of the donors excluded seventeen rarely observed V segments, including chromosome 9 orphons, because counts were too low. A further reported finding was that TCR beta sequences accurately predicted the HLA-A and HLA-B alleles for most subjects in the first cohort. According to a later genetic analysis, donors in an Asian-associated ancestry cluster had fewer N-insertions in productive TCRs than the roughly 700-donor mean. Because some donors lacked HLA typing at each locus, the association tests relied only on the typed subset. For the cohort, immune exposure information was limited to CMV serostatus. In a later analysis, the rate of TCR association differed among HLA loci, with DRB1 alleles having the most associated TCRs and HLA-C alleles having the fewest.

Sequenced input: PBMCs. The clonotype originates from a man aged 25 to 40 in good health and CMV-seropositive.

The CDR3 here reads CASRAGFTEAFF. The DNA sequence is TGTGCCAGCAGGGCAGGCTTCACTGAAGCTTTCTTT. The rearrangement combines TRBV6-1 with TRBJ1-1; no D gene is confidently identified. CDR1 and CDR2, per the germline V gene, are MNHNS and SASEGT. V was cut back by 6 bases and J by 4 bases, leaving a gap of 9 bases between them. The cysteine opens and the phenylalanine closes a CDR3 of 12 amino acids. The kept DNA is CDR3 alone, 36 bases in frame from the first base.